The 30 T cell receptor beta chains in this list originate from one sample, sequenced in a study of tumor-infiltrating lymphocytes in primary liver carcinoma. Priming with a constant-region primer yielded TCR beta cDNA from about 510 ng total RNA. Three nested multiplex PCR rounds of slightly modified ARM-PCR generated TCR beta libraries. Rounds one and two of PCR, each of around 9 cycles, were primed with TRBV1-TRBV30 forward primers and a C-beta reverse primer. TCRdb reanalysed the multiplex PCR reads using MiXCR and keeps one entry per CDR3 protein. The sample has roughly 200,000 distinct CDR3 sequences, around 85% seen once. It was from roughly 20-30 mg of unsorted bulk tissue that RNA and DNA were co-extracted. The sequenced sample consisted of tumor tissue from primary liver carcinoma. The receptor source for this set is a man between 40 and 49 years old with primary liver carcinoma and hepatitis B virus infection.

A word on this clonotype: Its ends do not fully match the called genes, so a read error is possible. J is TRBJ2-3 and V is TRBV5-1, with 8 nucleotides matching TRBD1. Germline values: CDR1 SGHRS, CDR2 YFSETQ. The CDR3 covers 14 residues. This CDR3 is CASNGQGIPDTRYF. CDR3 bases: TGCGCCAGCAACGGACAGGGAATACCAGATACGCGGTATTTT.

J is TRBJ2-2 and V is TRBV29-1; D is perhaps TRBD2 (6 bases). Deletions cut 4 bases from V and 11 bases from J, with 23 bases between. CDR1 and CDR2 (germline): SQVTM, ANQGSEA. This CDR3 spans 15 amino acids. The CDR3 loop is CSVGTNAANTRELFF. Written as DNA, the CDR3 is TGCAGCGTTGGGACTAACGCAGCGAACACTAGAGAGCTGTTTTTT.

About this clonotype itself: Its ends do not fully match the called genes, so a read error is possible. This chain links TRBV25-1 with TRBJ2-1; 9 bases match TRBD2. This CDR3 region has 14 residues. Germline V gives CDR1 MGHDK, CDR2 SYGVNS. CDR3 amino acids: CSSSERREGREQFF. The CDR3 DNA is TGTTCCAGCAGTGAAAGGCGGGAGGGCAGGGAGCAGTTTTTC.

Note on this clonotype: One end of the junction does not line up with germline, which may come from a read error. This chain connects TRBV11-2 to TRBJ2-2; no clear D gene. This CDR3 contains 17 residues. The germline V gene has CDR1 SGHAT and CDR2 FQNNGV. CDR3 sequence: CASNLDHRAMDTGELFF. The CDR3 region has the DNA TGTGCCAGCAACTTAGATCATCGGGCTATGGACACCGGGGAGCTGTTTTTT.

A remark on this clonotype: One end of the junction fails to match germline, which may point to a read error. The rearrangement uses TRBV29-1 and TRBJ2-2; TRBD2 is a possible D gene (6 bases). The CDR3 consists of 13 residues. Looked up from germline, CDR1 is SQVTM and CDR2 is ANQGSEA. CDR3 DNA sequence: TGCAGCGTTGCTGGCACGAACACCGGGGGGCTGTTTTTT. Translation: CSVAGTNTGGLFF.

This rearrangement joins TRBV11-2 to TRBJ2-1; unclear D gene. Germline V CDR1 and CDR2: SGHAT, FQNNGV. Trimming took off 5 bases at V and 3 bases at J, with 14 bases between the two ends. The CDR3 runs 15 residues. CDR3 DNA sequence: TGTGCCAGCAGCCCCGACATGAGTGTCTACAATGAGCAGTTCTTC. This encodes CASSPDMSVYNEQFF.

The chain couples TRBV5-4 to TRBJ2-1; no clear D gene. This CDR3 is 15 amino acids long. Germline assignment: CDR1 SGHNT and CDR2 YYREEE (reference sequence). CDR3 sequence: CVSSLDASSYNEQFF. The DNA of the CDR3 is TGTGTCAGTAGCTTGGATGCCTCCTCCTACAATGAGCAGTTCTTC.

The rearrangement uses TRBV29-1 and TRBJ1-1; possible D gene TRBD1, 5 bases. Germline-derived CDR1 and CDR2 are SQVTM and ANQGSEA. CDR3 length: 11 residues. The CDR3 coding sequence is TGCAACGCCGGGGACCCCGGCGAAACTTTCTTT. Protein: CNAGDPGETFF.

The chain has TRBV20-1 and TRBJ2-2; 13 bases agree with TRBD2. The V gene end was trimmed by 3 bases and the J gene end by 5 bases; junction bases not matched to a gene: 3. This CDR3 contains 15 residues. Germline CDR1 and CDR2: DFQATT and SNEGSKA (reference sequence). The CDR3 reads CSASGLAGDTGELFF. The DNA of the CDR3 is TGCAGTGCTAGCGGACTAGCGGGAGATACCGGGGAGCTGTTTTTT.

As concerns this clonotype: A much larger clone differs from this one at a single base, so this may be a read error. This chain connects TRBV5-1 to TRBJ2-1; TRBD2 is a possible D gene (6 bases). Germline CDR1 and CDR2: SGHRS and YFSETQ. Trimming left V 4 bases short and J 9 bases short, with 23 bases between. This CDR3 has 16 residues. CDR3 DNA sequence: TGCGCCAGCAGCAATGGACGGCTAACGGGAGAGGGTGAGCAGTTCTTC. Protein sequence: CASSNGRLTGEGEQFF.

Turning to this clonotype: In this CDR3 the conserved last residue, phenylalanine or tryptophan, is missing, so a read error is likely. The rearrangement uses TRBV4-3 and TRBJ1-4; D possibly corresponds to TRBD1 (6 bases). The germline V gene has CDR1 LGHNA and CDR2 YSLEER. The CDR3 runs to 17 residues. CDR3 in DNA: TGCGCCGGCAGCCAAGACCTCGCGGGGGGCGGGTTCGAAAAACTGTTTTCT. Translation: CAGSQDLAGGGFEKLFS.

Concerning this clonotype itself: A read error may produce the germline difference seen at one junction end. The rearrangement uses TRBV11-2 and TRBJ1-5; perhaps TRBD1 as D (6 bases). The germline V gene has CDR1 SGHAT and CDR2 FQNNGV. This CDR3 is built from 17 residues. CDR3 residues: CTSNLVGVTGINQPQHF. DNA for the CDR3: TGTACCAGCAACTTAGTAGGGGTAACAGGGATCAATCAGCCCCAGCATTTT.

Concerning this clonotype itself: Possible read error: a much larger clone is one base away. The conserved closing phenylalanine or tryptophan is absent in this CDR3, likely reflecting a read error. The rearrangement joins TRBV25-1 to TRBJ1-4, with unresolved D. Per germline, CDR1 MGHDK and CDR2 SYGVNS. Trimming pared 2 bases from V and 1 base from J, leaving 11 bases between. CDR3 size: 16 residues. The CDR3 DNA reads as TGTGCCAGCAGTGAAGGACCGTTCCTAACTAATGAAAAACTGTTTGTT. The encoded protein is CASSEGPFLTNEKLFV.

This chain links TRBV4-2 with TRBJ1-6; no definite D call. The germline V gene encodes CDR1 LGHNA and CDR2 YNFKEQ. This CDR3 is 12 amino acids long. The germline V and J ends were trimmed by 6 bases and 10 bases, with 10 bases remaining between them. CDR3 loop: CASRVGRSPLHF. In DNA form, the CDR3 reads TGTGCCAGCAGGGTAGGAAGATCACCCCTCCACTTT.

This clonotype was recorded only once. At one boundary the junction diverges from the germline segment, which might be a read error. The chain links TRBV11-3 to TRBJ1-5; D is perhaps TRBD1 (5 bases). Germline V gives CDR1 SGHNT, CDR2 YENEEA. CDR3 length: 15 residues. The CDR3, as DNA: TGTGCAAGCTGCTTAGATCTGGGGGTGGCTCAGTCCCAGCATTTT. Protein: CASCLDLGVAQSQHF.

For this clonotype: Germline and junction disagree at one end, which may indicate a read error. The V and J genes are TRBV29-1 and TRBJ1-1, with D perhaps TRBD1 (6 bases). CDR1 and CDR2 from the germline V gene are SQVTM and ANQGSEA. This CDR3 region has 14 residues. In DNA form, the CDR3 reads TGTAGCGTTCTACTCCTCCAGGGGACGAGTGAAGCTTTCTTT. It encodes CSVLLLQGTSEAFF.

About this clonotype: At one of its ends the junction is not consistent with the germline gene, which may arise from a read error. V and J are TRBV4-1 and TRBJ1-2, with D maybe TRBD1 (5 bases). Germline lookup yields CDR1 MGHRA and CDR2 YSYEKL. The CDR3 contains 14 residues. The CDR3 loop reads CVSSQSQGFYGYNF. The CDR3 region has the DNA TGCGTCAGCAGCCAATCTCAGGGATTCTATGGCTACAACTTC.

In regard to this clonotype: A much larger clone differs from this one at a single base, so this may be a read error. The rearrangement links TRBV10-3 to TRBJ2-3, with 7 bases lining up with TRBD1. The CDR3 extends over 16 amino acids. Germline-derived CDR1 and CDR2 are ENHRY and SYGVKD. CDR3: CDISAGTETSTDTQYF. CDR3 in DNA: TGTGACATCAGTGCCGGGACAGAAACTAGCACAGATACGCAGTATTTT.

The V gene is TRBV29-1, the J gene TRBJ2-5, with D tentatively TRBD1 or TRBD2 (5 bases each). Between the trimmed V and J ends, which lost 6 bases and 5 bases, there was a span of 13 bases. CDR1 SQVTM and CDR2 ANQGSEA come from the germline V gene. This CDR3 spans 12 amino acids. CDR3 residues: CSVWGIRETQYF. The CDR3 DNA is TGCAGCGTGTGGGGGATAAGGGAGACCCAGTACTTC.

The chain combines TRBV24-1 with TRBJ2-3; TRBD2 matches 12 bases. After removal of 3 bases from V and 3 bases from J, the junction contained 6 bases not matched to a gene. Germline V gene sequence: CDR1 KGHDR, CDR2 SFDVKD. The CDR3 is 17 amino acids. DNA of the CDR3: TGTGCCACCAGTGATGACCGGACTAGCGGGAAGACAGATACGCAGTATTTT. This codes for CATSDDRTSGKTDTQYF.

The rearrangement joins TRBV2 to TRBJ2-7; 8 nucleotides align to TRBD2. Germline CDR1 and CDR2: SNHLY and FYNNEI. V dropped 8 bases and J dropped 0; count of bases not matched to a gene: 12. The CDR3 runs to 16 residues. The CDR3 sequence: CASPSPVSGDSYEQYF. CDR3 nucleotide sequence: TGTGCCAGCCCTTCACCCGTTAGCGGGGACTCCTACGAGCAGTACTTC.

In the case of this clonotype: Its ends do not fully match the called genes, so a read error is possible. The chain links TRBV5-1 to TRBJ2-7; D uncertain. CDR3 length: 15 residues. Germline V CDR1 and CDR2: SGHRS, YFSETQ. In DNA form, the CDR3 reads TGCGCCAACAGCTTCGCTGGGATAAGCTCCTACGAGCAGTACTTC. Its protein is CANSFAGISSYEQYF. The complete variable domain, with remaining parts taken from reference TRBV5-1 and TRBJ2-7, reads KAGVTQTPRYLIKTRGQQVTLSCSPISGHRSVSWYQQTPGQGLQFLFEYFSETQRNKGNFPGRFSGRQFSNSRSEMNVSTLELGDSALYLCANSFAGISSYEQYFGPGTRLTVT.

The genes are TRBV4-1 and TRBJ2-6; no clear D gene. The CDR3 totals 19 residues. Trimming pared 0 bases from V and 0 bases from J, leaving 15 bases between. Per germline, CDR1 MGHRA and CDR2 YSYEKL. CDR3 nucleotides: TGCGCCAGCAGCCAAGATTTAGACTGTTCCTACTCTGGGGCCAACGTCCTGACTTTC. This translates into CASSQDLDCSYSGANVLTF.

Points on this clonotype: The junction differs from germline at one of its ends, possibly a read error. V gene TRBV29-1 combines with J gene TRBJ2-1; the D is unclear. Germline CDR1 and CDR2: SQVTM and ANQGSEA. There are 16 residues in the CDR3. CDR3 amino acids: CSVDLLEASFYIEQFF. The DNA of the CDR3 is TGCAGCGTTGATCTTCTGGAAGCCAGCTTCTACATTGAGCAGTTCTTC.

V and J are TRBV7-8 and TRBJ2-1, with 7 bases that match TRBD2. Per the germline V gene, CDR1 is SGHVS and CDR2 is FQNEAQ. V trimming: 8 bases; J trimming: 5 bases; junction bases outside the gene matches: 12. CDR3 length equals 15 residues. The CDR3 reads CASFPSGMRDNEQFF. The CDR3 nucleotides are TGTGCCAGCTTTCCCAGCGGGATGCGCGACAATGAGCAGTTCTTC.

As to this clonotype: A junction end diverges from the germline sequence, so it may reflect a read error. This chain joins TRBV12-3 or TRBV12-4 and TRBJ2-7, with D possibly TRBD2 on 6 matching bases. The CDR3 has 14 amino acids. The DNA for the CDR3 is TGTGCCGGCAGTCCCAGCGGGTGGGGCAACGAGCAGTACTTC. Protein: CAGSPSGWGNEQYF.

As for this clonotype: The junction differs from germline at one of its ends, possibly a read error. This rearrangement joins TRBV11-2 to TRBJ2-1; D is possibly TRBD2 (5 bases). Germline CDR1 and CDR2: SGHAT and FQNNGV. CDR3 length: 14 amino acids. CDR3 coding DNA: TGTGCCAGCAACTTATCGGGGTTCCACAATGAGCAGTTCTTC. Translated, it gives CASNLSGFHNEQFF.

As concerns this clonotype: Compared with germline, one end of the junction differs, possibly owing to a read error. This chain connects TRBV5-1 to TRBJ2-2; tentatively, D is TRBD2 (5 bases). The CDR3 covers 13 residues. Per the germline V gene, CDR1 is SGHRS and CDR2 is YFSETQ. The CDR3 nucleotides read TGCGCCAACGGAGTCACGAACACCGGGGAGATGTTTTTT. This encodes CANGVTNTGEMFF.

This clonotype is a singleton in its sample. At one of its ends the junction is not consistent with the germline gene, which may arise from a read error. The V call is TRBV29-1, the J call TRBJ2-3; unclear D gene. The CDR3 has 13 amino acids. Germline V gene lookup returns CDR1 SQVTM and CDR2 ANQGSEA. The CDR3 reads CSVGLGSTDRQYF. The CDR3 bases are TGCAGTGTGGGCTTAGGAAGCACAGATAGGCAGTATTTT.

Only one count was recorded for this clonotype. CDR3 DNA sequence: TGTGCTTGCAGCTTAGAGGAAGGTCGACCCGATGAGCAGTTCTTC. It encodes CACSLEEGRPDEQFF. The chain joins TRBV11-2 to TRBJ2-1, with no clear D. The CDR3 loop spans 15 amino acids. In germline, CDR1 is SGHAT, CDR2 FQNNGV.